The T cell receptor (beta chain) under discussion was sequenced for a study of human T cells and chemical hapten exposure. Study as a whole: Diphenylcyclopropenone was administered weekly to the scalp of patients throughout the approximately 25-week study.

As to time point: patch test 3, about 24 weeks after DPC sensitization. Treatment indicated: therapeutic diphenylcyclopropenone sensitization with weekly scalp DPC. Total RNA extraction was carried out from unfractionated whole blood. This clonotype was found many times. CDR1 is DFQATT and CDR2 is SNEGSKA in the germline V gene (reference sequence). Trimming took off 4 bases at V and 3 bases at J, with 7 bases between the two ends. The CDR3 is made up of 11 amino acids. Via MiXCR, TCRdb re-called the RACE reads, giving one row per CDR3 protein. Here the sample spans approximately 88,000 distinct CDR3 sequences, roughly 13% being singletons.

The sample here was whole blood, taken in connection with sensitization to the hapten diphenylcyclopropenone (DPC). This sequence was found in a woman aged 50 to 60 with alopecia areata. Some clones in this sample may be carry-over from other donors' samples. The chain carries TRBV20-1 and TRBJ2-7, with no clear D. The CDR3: CSATSLYEQYF. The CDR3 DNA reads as TGCAGTGCTACTAGTCTCTACGAGCAGTACTTC.